The entry that follows covers one TCR beta chain sequence. One end of the junction is discordant with germline, which a read error may explain. TCRdb's table, derived via immunoSEQ multiplex PCR, lists solely in-frame clones and lacks some. The sample gives roughly 200,000 clones, around four fifths of which show up once; roughly 8% is in the top ten. Germline-derived CDR1 and CDR2 are LGHNA and YSLEER. The CDR3 sequence is 16 residues long. This sample is drawn from a study of blood T cell repertoires in COVID-19. The chain uses TRBV4-3 and TRBJ2-1, with D possibly TRBD2 on 5 matching bases. This TCR derives from a woman of 80 years or more with COVID-19, enrolled during active disease. Specimen: peripheral blood. CDR3 amino acids: CASSKDRETGYNEQFF. The CDR3 bases are TGCGCCAGCAGCAAAGATAGGGAGACGGGCTACAATGAGCAGTTCTTC.